This T cell receptor (beta chain) stems from a study of shared clonotypes between healthy human individuals. Every donor, a Caucasian adult, lived in Nashville, Tennessee. Germline CDR1 reads SEHNR; CDR2 reads FQNEAQ (reference sequence). This CDR3 is built from 15 residues. V dropped 5 bases and J dropped 0; count of bases not matched to a gene: 7. On this clone itself: The antigen is undetermined.

Several immunoSEQ plates received, in even portions, the genomic DNA of each subset. Here immunoSEQ multiplex PCR was the method, and the copy in TCRdb shows in-frame clones only, minus some. This table holds about 230,000 clones, 50% to 75% found once. Overall study results and limits: The sharing of 4% to 5.5% of naive CD4 clonotypes was seen across a few donors. Among the subsets, naive ones generally showed larger estimated richness than memory ones.

This chain uses TRBV7-9 with TRBJ2-7; TRBD2 aligns across 7 bases. Material for sequencing was memory CD4+ T cells sorted from blood. The sample's subset: CD45RA-negative fraction. The receptor was isolated from a man aged 30-40 years in good health. The CDR3: CASSPYTSVSYEQYF. The CDR3 nucleotides read TGTGCCAGCAGCCCCTATACTAGCGTCTCCTACGAGCAGTACTTC.